This T cell receptor beta chain was documented in a study of beta chain features in type 1 diabetes. The CDR3 has 15 amino acids. Germline lookup yields CDR1 MDHEN and CDR2 SYDVKM. The V segment lost 5 bases and the J segment 10 bases; nucleotides outside the gene matches: 13. About this clone: What it binds is unknown.

Study-level results: Significant though moderate, a shortening of TCRB CDR3s appeared in all four CD4+ subsets of Type 1 diabetes patients.

Each sorted fraction was over 95% pure. cDNA synthesis used the whole RNA isolate, giving expressed TCRB sequences. Some clones are missing from TCRdb's copy, which holds only in-frame ones; the method was immunoSEQ multiplex PCR. This table holds about 99,000 clones, around 30% found once. This chain connects TRBV28 to TRBJ2-3, with 9 bases matching TRBD2. This clonotype was obtained from a woman aged 18-29 years with type 1 diabetes. The sequencing input was central memory CD4+ T cells from blood. Written as DNA, the CDR3 is TGTGCCAGCAGTCAACTATGGACTAGCGCAAGACCGCAGTATTTT. As protein: CASSQLWTSARPQYF.